This T cell receptor (beta chain) comes out of a study of CD8+CD57+ T cells in acquired aplastic anemia. Background on the study: Mean DNA quantity obtained from sorted CD4+ and CD8+ cells was around 3.2 ug.

The CDR3 length is 14 residues. The J segment lost 9 bases and the V segment lost 3 bases, leaving 7 bases of the junction unmatched. The germline CDR1 and CDR2 sequences are SGHVS and FNYEAQ. Whole-study findings and limits: Patients and controls had in common 25 to 30 CD8+ CDR3 sequences.

For CDR3 and TCR beta VDJ profiling, genomic DNA was the template used. TCRdb re-called the reads through MiXCR, storing one row per CDR3 protein. The sample lists around 150,000 distinct CDR3 sequences, 71% occurring once. Concerning this clonotype itself: Its antigen is not identified.

For sequencing, patients were chosen who had shown expansion of CD8+CD57+ cells by flow cytometry. A severe acquired aplastic anemia diagnosis applied to all patients. V usage is TRBV7-6 and J usage is TRBJ2-3, with TRBD2 matching over 9 bases. This TCR was sampled from a human donor with aplastic anemia. Sample: sorted CD4+, CD8+, or CD8+CD57+ T cells (not recorded which) from PBMCs. The CDR3 DNA reads TGTGCCAGCAGCTTTTCACTAGCGGGCTCCACGCAGTATTTT. It codes for CASSFSLAGSTQYF.